Listed below are T cell receptor beta chains from one sample, sequenced in a study of Graves' ophthalmopathy and Graves' hyperthyroidism. TCRdb re-analysed the multiplex PCR reads in MiXCR, keeping a single row per CDR3 protein. The table has about 500,000 distinct CDR3 sequences, about two fifths seen once. Sequenced input: peripheral blood or thyroid tissue (not recorded which). The source of these receptors is an adult man with Graves' hyperthyroidism. The CDR3 runs from the conserved cysteine through the conserved F or W. The D gene is left open where the match is weak. Not every row has a clone size; where given, it reads once, few, many or a size class.

j_call | d_call | v_call | clone_size | cdr3_nt | cdr3_aa
TRBJ2-7 | - | TRBV19 | many | TGTGCCAGTAGTGCTACTGCAAACGAGCAGTACTTC | CASSATANEQYF
TRBJ1-6 | - | TRBV13 | few | TGTGCCAGCAGCTTAGTAGGGGACTCCTATAATTCACCCCTCCACTTT | CASSLVGDSYNSPLHF
TRBJ1-5 | - | TRBV12-3/TRBV12-4 | many | TGTGCCAGCACCTCCGACAGAACCCCCCAGCATTTT | CASTSDRTPQHF
TRBJ2-5 | TRBD2 | TRBV6-6 | - | TGTGCCAGCAGCAAAGCGGGGGGGCCAGGGGAGACCCAGTACTTC | CASSKAGGPGETQYF
TRBJ2-3 | - | TRBV5-4 | - | TGTGCCAGCAGCCAAGGTGGAGATACGCAGTATTTT | CASSQGGDTQYF
TRBJ2-5 | - | TRBV18 | few | TGTGCCAGCTCACAGACCGGACGGCCAGAGACCCAGTACTTC | CASSQTGRPETQYF
TRBJ2-7 | TRBD2 | TRBV29-1 | few | TGCAGCGTTGGACGACTAGCGGGGTTCGGCGAGCAGTACTTC | CSVGRLAGFGEQYF
TRBJ1-1 | - | TRBV2 | - | TGTGCCAGCAGTTTAATCAGCGAGAGGCCTGAAGCTTTCTTT | CASSLISERPEAFF
TRBJ1-5 | - | TRBV2 | - | TGTGCCAGCAGTCTTTTGGGGGCGGGCAATCAGCCCCAGCATTTT | CASSLLGAGNQPQHF
TRBJ2-2 | - | TRBV2 | many | TGTGCCAGCAGTGAAGGTACTAGCCGCACCGGGGAGCTGTTTTTT | CASSEGTSRTGELFF
TRBJ1-5 | - | TRBV2 | - | TGTGCCAGCAGTGTAGGTGCAGGGTCCCAGCATTTT | CASSVGAGSQHF
TRBJ1-2 | - | TRBV5-1 | many | TGCGCCAGCAGCTTGAGGAGTCTCTATGGCTACACCTTC | CASSLRSLYGYTF
TRBJ1-1 | - | TRBV19 | many | TGTGCCAGTCCGCCTCCGGGGAGGGTGAACACTGAAGCTTTCTTT | CASPPPGRVNTEAFF